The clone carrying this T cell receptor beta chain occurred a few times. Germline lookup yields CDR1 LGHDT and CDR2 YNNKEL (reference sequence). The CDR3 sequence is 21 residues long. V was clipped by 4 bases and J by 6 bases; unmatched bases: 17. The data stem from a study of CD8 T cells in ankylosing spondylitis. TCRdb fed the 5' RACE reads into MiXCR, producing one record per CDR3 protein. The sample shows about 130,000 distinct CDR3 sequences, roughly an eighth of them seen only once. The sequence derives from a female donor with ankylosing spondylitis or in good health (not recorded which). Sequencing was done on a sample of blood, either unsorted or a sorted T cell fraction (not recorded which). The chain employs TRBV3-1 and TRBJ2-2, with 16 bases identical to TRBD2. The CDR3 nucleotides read TGTGCCAGCAGCCCTCCCCGTGGGACTAGCGGGAGGGCCTCTGAACCCGGGGAGCTGTTTTTT. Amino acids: CASSPPRGTSGRASEPGELFF.